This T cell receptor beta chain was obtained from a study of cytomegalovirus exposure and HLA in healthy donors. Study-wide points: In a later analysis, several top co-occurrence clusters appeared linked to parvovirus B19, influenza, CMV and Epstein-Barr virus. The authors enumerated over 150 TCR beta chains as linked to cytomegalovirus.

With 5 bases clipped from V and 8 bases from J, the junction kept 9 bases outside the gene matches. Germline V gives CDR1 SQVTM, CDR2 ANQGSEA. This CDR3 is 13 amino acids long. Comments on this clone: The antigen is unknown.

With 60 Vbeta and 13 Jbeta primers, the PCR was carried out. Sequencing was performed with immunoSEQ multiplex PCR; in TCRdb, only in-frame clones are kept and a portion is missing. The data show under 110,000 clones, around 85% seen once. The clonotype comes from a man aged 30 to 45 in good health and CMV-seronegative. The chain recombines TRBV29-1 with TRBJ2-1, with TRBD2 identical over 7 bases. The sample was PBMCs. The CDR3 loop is CSVTPWGGDEQFF. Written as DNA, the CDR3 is TGCAGCGTTACCCCTTGGGGAGGGGATGAGCAGTTCTTC.